Sequencing of this TCR beta chain was carried out in a study of blood T cell repertoires in COVID-19. Study background: T cells, B-cell-depleted T cells, or PBMCs supplied cDNA or gDNA.

V dropped 3 bases and J dropped 6; count of bases not matched to a gene: 2. The CDR3 is made up of 14 amino acids. Germline CDR1 and CDR2: LGHDT and YNNKEL (reference sequence). Original handling: Using reference gene primer amplification, nucleated cell counts were estimated. The assay was immunoSEQ multiplex PCR, and TCRdb's table has in-frame clones only and misses some. From that table come the V and J calls and clone size; the DNA was used to work out D and trimming. The table shows 250,000 or so clones, with approximately 90% occurring only once. The study drew participants aged about 18 to 90 years from some 23 US areas. Cohort assignment relied on participant-reported clinical history.

The clonotype comes from a human donor in a cohort exposed to, infected with or recovered from COVID-19 (not recorded which). The donor label of this sample is uncertain. V usage is TRBV3-1 (or the pseudogene TRBV3-2) and J usage is TRBJ2-1; 10 bases are a match to TRBD2. Source material: PBMCs or T cells enriched from blood (not recorded which). CDR3 nucleotide sequence: TGTGCCAGCAGCCACCGACTAGCGGGCAATGAGCAGTTCTTC. This encodes CASSHRLAGNEQFF.